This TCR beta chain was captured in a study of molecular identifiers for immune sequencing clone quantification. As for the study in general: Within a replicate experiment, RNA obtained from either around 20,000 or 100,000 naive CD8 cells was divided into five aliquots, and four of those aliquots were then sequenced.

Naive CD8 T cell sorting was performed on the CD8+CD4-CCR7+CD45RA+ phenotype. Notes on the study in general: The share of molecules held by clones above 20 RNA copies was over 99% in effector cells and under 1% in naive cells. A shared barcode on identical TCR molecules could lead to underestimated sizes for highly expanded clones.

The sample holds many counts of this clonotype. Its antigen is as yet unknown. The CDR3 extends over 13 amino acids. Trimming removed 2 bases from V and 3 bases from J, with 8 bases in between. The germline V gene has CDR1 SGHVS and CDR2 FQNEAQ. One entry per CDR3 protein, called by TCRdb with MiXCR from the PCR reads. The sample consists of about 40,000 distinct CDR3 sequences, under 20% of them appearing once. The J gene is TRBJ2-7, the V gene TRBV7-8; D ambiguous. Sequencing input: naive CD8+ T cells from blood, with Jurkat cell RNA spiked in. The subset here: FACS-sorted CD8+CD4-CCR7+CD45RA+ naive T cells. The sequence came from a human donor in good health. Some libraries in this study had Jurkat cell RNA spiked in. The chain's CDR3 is CASSLSTIYEQYF. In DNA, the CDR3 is TGTGCCAGCAGCTTATCGACGATCTACGAGCAGTACTTC.